One sample yielded the 25 T cell receptor beta chains listed below, sequenced in a study of TIL therapy for anti-PD-1-resistant metastatic lung cancer. The sample's time point: pre-treatment sample, taken before nivolumab and TIL therapy. Pleural nodules or supraclavicular lymph nodes made up most of the excised metastases sampled. The libraries were made with immunoSEQ v3. Sequenced by immunoSEQ multiplex PCR; TCRdb stores in-frame clones only, minus some. The data contain more than 20,000 clones, 55% to 80% of them singletons. This material consisted of tumor tissue, taken at baseline. The receptors were gathered from a person aged 25-85 years with non-small cell lung cancer.

The V and J genes are TRBV2 and TRBJ1-6, with D uncertain. CDR1 SNHLY and CDR2 FYNNEI come from the germline V gene. This CDR3 is 14 amino acids long. The germline V and J ends were trimmed by 3 bases and 4 bases, with 7 bases remaining between them. The CDR3 nucleotides read TGTGCCAGCAGTGAGCAGCTATATAATTCACCCCTCCACTTT. This sequence encodes CASSEQLYNSPLHF.

This rearrangement joins TRBV6-6 to TRBJ2-7, with D perhaps given as TRBD1 or TRBD2 (5 bases each). With 5 bases removed from V and 2 bases from J, the gap between germline ends came to 16 bases. The length of the CDR3 is 15 residues. Germline CDR1 MNHNY, CDR2 SVGAGI (reference sequence). Here the CDR3 reads CASSPSNLGAYEQYF. CDR3 in DNA: TGTGCCAGCAGTCCAAGTAATCTGGGGGCCTACGAGCAGTACTTC.

The CDR3 spells CASSLWGGGEGAQRTEAFF. CDR3 nucleotide sequence: TGTGCCAGCAGTTTATGGGGTGGCGGGGAGGGGGCGCAGAGAACTGAAGCTTTCTTT. The rearrangement links TRBV28 to TRBJ1-1; 7 bases agree with TRBD1. With V trimmed by 0 bases and J by 5 bases, 18 bases remained unmatched. The CDR3 totals 19 residues. Germline loops: CDR1 MDHEN, CDR2 SYDVKM. Variable domain in full (rest from reference TRBV28 and TRBJ1-1): DVKVTQSSRYLVKRTGEKVFLECVQDMDHENMFWYRQDPGLGLRLIYFSYDVKMKEKGDIPEGYSVSREKKERFSLILESASTNQTSMYLCASSLWGGGEGAQRTEAFFGQGTRLTVV.

In its sample, this clone was seen a few times. V gene TRBV5-4 combines with J gene TRBJ1-3; 7 bases are a match to TRBD1. V lost 0 bases and J lost 0; bases outside the gene matches: 0. CDR3 length equals 15 residues. Germline V CDR1 and CDR2: SGHNT, YYREEE (reference sequence). The CDR3 is CASSLDRGSGNTIYF. The CDR3 DNA reads TGTGCCAGCAGCTTGGACAGGGGCTCTGGAAACACCATATATTTT.

The J gene is TRBJ2-1, the V gene TRBV10-2; D might be TRBD1 (5 bases). Trimming cost V 4 bases and J 0 bases, with 10 bases left between them. CDR3 length equals 15 residues. Germline CDR1 and CDR2: WSHSY and SAAADI. The CDR3 DNA reads as TGCGCCAGCAGTGGGGGCGACCCCTCCTACAATGAGCAGTTCTTC. It codes for CASSGGDPSYNEQFF.

The chain is built from TRBV6-5 and TRBJ1-5, with D perhaps TRBD1 (5 bases). This CDR3 spans 15 amino acids. Trimming pared 5 bases from V and 6 bases from J, leaving 17 bases between. The V gene's germline CDR1 is MNHEY and CDR2 SVGAGI. DNA for the CDR3: TGTGCCAGCAGTGCATGGGGCAGGGAGGGTCAGCCCCAGCATTTT. Residues: CASSAWGREGQPQHF.

The count of this clone is one. The chain combines TRBV28 with TRBJ2-7, with 7 bases lining up with TRBD1. Losses at the gene ends were 3 bases for V and 2 bases for J; bases not matched to a gene: 1. The germline V gene has CDR1 MDHEN and CDR2 SYDVKM. The CDR3 consists of 13 residues. The CDR3 DNA reads TGTGCCAGCAGTTTGGACAGGACCTACGAGCAGTACTTC. This sequence encodes CASSLDRTYEQYF.

The chain couples TRBV6-1 to TRBJ1-4; a weak D match, TRBD1 (6 bases). Trimming stripped 2 bases from V and 4 bases from J, with 14 bases between. This CDR3 has 16 residues. From germline, CDR1 is MNHNS and CDR2 SASEGT. The CDR3 DNA follows: TGTGCCAGCAGTGAACAACAGGGCGGCGGTAATGAAAAACTGTTTTTT. It is translated as CASSEQQGGGNEKLFF.

This clone has just a few counts. The chain joins TRBV19 to TRBJ1-6, with D hard to call. CDR1 is LNHDA and CDR2 is SQIVND in the germline V gene (reference sequence). V was pared by 2 bases and J by 5 bases, with 7 bases between. The CDR3 totals 14 residues. The CDR3 region is CASSIFLDNSPLHF. The CDR3 region has the DNA TGTGCCAGTAGTATATTCCTCGATAATTCACCCCTCCACTTT.

The chain uses TRBV27 and TRBJ1-5; no definite D call. Trimming took 1 base from V and 4 from J, leaving 8 bases between them. There are 14 residues in the CDR3. Germline V gene lookup returns CDR1 MNHEY and CDR2 SMNVEV (reference sequence). The CDR3 loop is CASSLLFGNQPQHF. CDR3 in DNA: TGTGCCAGCAGTTTATTGTTCGGGAATCAGCCCCAGCATTTT.

The rearrangement joins TRBV21-1 to TRBJ2-5; TRBD2, the D gene given by the table, was not confirmed from the DNA. TRBV21-1 is a documented pseudogene. The CDR3 is made up of 16 amino acids. The CDR3 sequence: CATLTWRGWAQETQYF. The CDR3 nucleotides are TGTGCCACCCTAACCTGGCGGGGGTGGGCCCAAGAGACCCAGTACTTC.

There are a few counts of this clone. The chain has TRBV7-6 and TRBJ1-2; tentatively, D is TRBD1 (6 bases). Germline loops: CDR1 SGHVS, CDR2 FNYEAQ. V was pared by 0 bases and J by 8 bases, with 19 bases between. This CDR3 spans 16 amino acids. DNA for the CDR3: TGTGCCAGCAGCTTAGCGTGGGCAGGGGAGGAGAGCGGCTACACCTTC. It is translated as CASSLAWAGEESGYTF. The full variable domain, its missing parts supplied by reference TRBV7-6 and TRBJ1-2, is GAGVSQSPRYKVTKRGQDVALRCDPISGHVSLYWYRQALGQGPEFLTYFNYEAQQDKSGLPNDRFSAERPEGSISTLTIQRTEQRDSAMYRCASSLAWAGEESGYTFGSGTRLTVV.

This chain uses TRBV21-1 with TRBJ2-7. TRBV21-1 is deemed a pseudogene. This CDR3 is built from 15 residues. Written as DNA, the CDR3 is TGTGCCAGCAGCAAAGAGGGGGGCGTTTCGTACGAGCAGTACTTC. Amino acids: CASSKEGGVSYEQYF.

The chain is built from TRBV5-5 and TRBJ1-4; D is unclear. Germline V gene lookup returns CDR1 SGHKS and CDR2 YYEKEE (reference sequence). Trimming took 4 bases from V and 8 from J, leaving 9 bases between them. This CDR3 region has 12 residues. Written as DNA, the CDR3 is TGTGCCAGCAGCCCTATAGGGGAAAAACTGTTTTTT. Amino acid sequence: CASSPIGEKLFF.

V is TRBV6-4 and J is TRBJ2-5; possibly TRBD2 for D (6 bases). CDR1 and CDR2 from the germline V gene are MRHNA and SNTAGT. The length of the CDR3 is 17 residues. Trimming removed 7 bases from V and 4 bases from J, with 25 bases in between. CDR3 bases: TGTGCCAGCAAACCACTTTGGACTATATTAATCGGAGAGACCCAGTACTTC. Its protein product is CASKPLWTILIGETQYF.

Only a few counts were recorded for this clone. V gene TRBV4-1 combines with J gene TRBJ2-7; 9 positions match TRBD1. This CDR3 region has 16 residues. Germline-derived CDR1 and CDR2 are MGHRA and YSYEKL. With V trimmed by 2 bases and J by 5 bases, 10 bases remained unmatched. CDR3 in DNA: TGCGCCAGCAGCCAACCCAACAGGGGGCGAATCGACGAGCAGTACTTC. The encoded protein is CASSQPNRGRIDEQYF.

V gene TRBV5-6 combines with J gene TRBJ2-7; either TRBD1 or TRBD2 may supply D (7 bases each). From germline, CDR1 is SGHDT and CDR2 YYEEEE. Trimming removed 0 bases from V and 4 bases from J, with 14 bases in between. This CDR3 has 15 residues. The CDR3 nucleotides read TGTGCCAGCAGCTTGGGGAGCCAGGGGGGGTACGAGCAGTACTTC. This encodes CASSLGSQGGYEQYF.

This clone ranks as medium-sized. V is TRBV12-5 and J is TRBJ1-5; no reliable D call. This CDR3 spans 16 amino acids. The V gene's germline CDR1 is LGHNT and CDR2 FRNRAP. The germline V and J ends were trimmed by 1 base and 0 bases, with 10 bases remaining between them. CDR3 sequence: CASGLADLYSNQPQHF. In DNA form, the CDR3 reads TGTGCTAGTGGTTTGGCGGACCTATATAGCAATCAGCCCCAGCATTTT.

The rearrangement uses TRBV2 and TRBJ2-5; D not resolved. Germline CDR1 is SNHLY and CDR2 is FYNNEI. The CDR3 contains 11 residues. V dropped 2 bases and J dropped 4 bases, with 2 bases sitting between them. The chain's CDR3 is CASSESETQYF. CDR3 in DNA: TGTGCCAGCAGTGAATCAGAGACCCAGTACTTC.

This chain links TRBV2 with TRBJ2-3; D perhaps matches TRBD1 (5 bases). In germline, CDR1 is SNHLY, CDR2 FYNNEI. The CDR3 runs to 11 residues. Trimming shortened V by 8 bases and J by 7 bases, and 10 bases separated the two germline ends. CDR3 DNA: TGTGCCAGCGAAGGGGATCATACGCAGTATTTT. It specifies CASEGDHTQYF.

This chain uses TRBV19 with TRBJ2-7; D is undetermined. The germline CDR1 and CDR2 sequences are LNHDA and SQIVND (reference sequence). CDR3 length: 13 residues. V was trimmed by 6 bases and J by 2 bases, leaving 11 bases between them. This CDR3 is CASSIQTTYEQYF. CDR3 DNA sequence: TGTGCCAGTAGCATACAGACGACCTACGAGCAGTACTTC.

This clone showed up just once. The genes are TRBV28 and TRBJ1-5; tentative D call: TRBD1 (5 bases). The CDR3 contains 17 residues. Germline V gene data show CDR1 as MDHEN and CDR2 as SYDVKM. The ends were cut back, 3 bases at V and 0 bases at J, with 15 bases in the middle. CDR3 bases: TGTGCCAGCAGTTTCCCCATGGGGGAGCATAGCAATCAGCCCCAGCATTTT. The encoded protein is CASSFPMGEHSNQPQHF.

Notes on this clone: Other DNA variants within this sample encode the same CDR3. The chain uses TRBV11-3 and TRBJ1-2, with 9 bases lining up with TRBD1. CDR3 length equals 15 residues. Germline V gene data show CDR1 as SGHNT and CDR2 as YENEEA. The V and J ends lost 0 bases and 2 bases, in that order; junction bases with no gene match: 1. The CDR3 is CASSLEGQGNYGYTF. CDR3 bases: TGTGCCAGCAGCTTAGAGGGACAGGGAAACTATGGCTACACCTTC.

Only a few counts were recorded for this clone. The chain links TRBV6-5 to TRBJ2-5; D possibly uses TRBD1 or TRBD2 (5 bases each). Germline lookup yields CDR1 MNHEY and CDR2 SVGAGI. This CDR3 region has 12 residues. With 6 bases removed from V and 10 bases from J, the gap between germline ends came to 15 bases. CDR3 sequence: CASRVETGGQYF. The CDR3 DNA reads TGTGCCAGCAGGGTCGAAACTGGGGGCCAGTACTTC.

The rearrangement uses TRBV7-2 and TRBJ2-3; D may be TRBD2 (7 bases). Germline CDR1 reads SGHTA; CDR2 reads FQGNSA. The CDR3 is 14 residues long. Trimming pared 1 base from V and 6 bases from J, leaving 11 bases between. Here the CDR3 DNA reads TGTGCCAGCAGCTTAGACGGGGGGCATGATACGCAGTATTTT. It yields the protein CASSLDGGHDTQYF.